This T cell receptor (beta chain) originates from a study of blood T cell repertoires in COVID-19 (dated by TCRdb to 2018 to 2020). In terms of the full investigation: Samples from collaborators originated in the United States, Italy and Spain and spanned both the acute and convalescent phases of COVID-19. The dataset comprised deeply sampled blood TCRbeta repertoires from subjects exposed to, actively infected with, or recovered from COVID-19. The repertoires were released in a freely available public database intended as a resource for research on the immune response to SARS-CoV-2. The samples were drawn from two sources: the first 160 participants of the ongoing ImmuneRACE study, and approximately 1,300 subjects contributed by 6 global collaborators. A de-identified subject ID, COVID-19 status, age in years and sex were almost always included in the sample metadata. Where HLA class I and class II types were available, the types were taken from metadata supplied by the sample provider, not from assay-based typing. The material from the prospective study consisted of cDNA or gDNA derived from T cells, B-cell-depleted T cells, or PBMCs.

The germline V gene gives CDR1 as SGDLS and CDR2 as YYNGEE. Deletion took 5 bases off V and 2 bases off J, with a span of 13 bases between the germline ends. The CDR3, cysteine through phenylalanine, is 15 amino acids long. The only DNA kept is the CDR3, 45 bases in frame from the first base. Participants in the prospective study were aged roughly 18 to 90 years, lived in more than 20 United States geographic areas, and enrolled through a virtual design. Cohort assignment in the prospective study relied on participant-reported clinical history from a screening survey and a study questionnaire. A participant counted as exposed if, within 2 weeks of entering the study, that participant had been in contact with someone who had a PCR-confirmed or clinician-diagnosed COVID-19 case. In the prospective study, whole blood, serum and a nasopharyngeal or oropharyngeal swab were collected from each participant by mobile phlebotomists. Participants in the prospective study had the option to provide additional blood draws and questionnaires over a 2-month period. Prospective study blood samples were shipped either frozen or at room temperature before DNA extraction.

In regard to this clone: The antigen it binds to is not known. Base qualities are not recorded, but no much larger clone differs from it by a single base.

The research as a whole found: How much clinical and demographic metadata was included differed by source and by participant, and the metadata was provided uncurated.

TCRbeta CDR3 regions were amplified from genomic DNA using the immunoSEQ Assay, a bias-controlled multiplex PCR. On the authors' methods: The number of nucleated cells in each sample was estimated by amplification of reference gene primers within the assay. Sequence reads were collapsed and filtered to measure the absolute abundance of every unique TCRbeta CDR3 rearrangement. For each sample, productive Simpson clonality was calculated as the square root of Simpson's diversity index across productive rearrangements. TCRdb stores this immuneACCESS table with in-frame sequences only. Part of the clones is absent; in the studies checked, under half of the shortfall reflects unresolved V genes, and no reason is known for the rest. D and trimming come from the DNA, and the V and J calls and clone size come from that table. In this sample the table shows about 200,000 clones, approximately 86% of which occur a single time. Jointly, the top ten make up roughly 4% of the sample.

This sequence uses TRBV9 and TRBJ2-2; TRBD1 is perhaps the D gene, given 7 matching bases. What was sequenced was PBMCs or T cells enriched from blood (not recorded which). This clonotype was sampled from a woman between 25 and 40 years old who had been exposed to COVID-19. The CDR3 protein sequence reads: CASREGTENTGELFF. The base sequence is TGTGCCAGCAGGGAGGGGACAGAAAACACCGGGGAGCTGTTTTTT. This CDR3, with the reference TRBV9 and TRBJ2-2 proteins standing in past its ends, gives the full variable domain DSGVTQTPKHLITATGQRVTLRCSPRSGDLSVYWYQQSLDQGLQFLIQYYNGEERAKGNILERFSAQQFPDLHSELNLSSLELGDSALYFCASREGTENTGELFFGEGSRLTVL.